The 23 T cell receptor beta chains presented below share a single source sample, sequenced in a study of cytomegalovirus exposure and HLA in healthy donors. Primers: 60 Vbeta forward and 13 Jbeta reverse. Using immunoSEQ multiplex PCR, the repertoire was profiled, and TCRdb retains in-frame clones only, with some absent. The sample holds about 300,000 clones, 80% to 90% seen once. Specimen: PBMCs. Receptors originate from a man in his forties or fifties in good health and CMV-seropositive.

The CDR3 coding sequence is TGTGCCAGCAGTCCACCGGGAGGACGCGGCACTGAAGCTTTCTTT. Translated, it gives CASSPPGGRGTEAFF. The chain is built from TRBV2 and TRBJ1-1; D remains unclear. Germline values: CDR1 SNHLY, CDR2 FYNNEI. V lost 5 bases to trimming and J lost 4 bases, with 17 bases between them. The CDR3 is 15 amino acids.

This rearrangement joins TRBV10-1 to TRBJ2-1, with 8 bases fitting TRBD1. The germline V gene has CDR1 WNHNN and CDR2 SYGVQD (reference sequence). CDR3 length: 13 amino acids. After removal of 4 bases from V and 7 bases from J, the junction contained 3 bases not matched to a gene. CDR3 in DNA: TGCGCCAGCAGTGGACAGGGGTTGAATGAGCAGTTCTTC. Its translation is CASSGQGLNEQFF.

The CDR3 region is CASSLILNNEQFF. In DNA, the CDR3 is TGTGCCAGCAGCTTAATACTGAACAATGAGCAGTTCTTC. The V call is TRBV7-2, the J call TRBJ2-1; D unresolved. Germline CDR1 reads SGHTA; CDR2 reads FQGNSA. There are 13 residues in the CDR3. Trimming stripped 2 bases from V and 5 bases from J, with 7 bases between.

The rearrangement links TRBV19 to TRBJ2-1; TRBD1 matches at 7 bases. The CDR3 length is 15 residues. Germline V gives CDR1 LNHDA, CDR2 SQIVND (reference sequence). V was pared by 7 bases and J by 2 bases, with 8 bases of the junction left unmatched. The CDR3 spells CASIYAGGTYNEQFF. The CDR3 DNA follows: TGTGCCAGTATTTACGCAGGGGGTACCTACAATGAGCAGTTCTTC.

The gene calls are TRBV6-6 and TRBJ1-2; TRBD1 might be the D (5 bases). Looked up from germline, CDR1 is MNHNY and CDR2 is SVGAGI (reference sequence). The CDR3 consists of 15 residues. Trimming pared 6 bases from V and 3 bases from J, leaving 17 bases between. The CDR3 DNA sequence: TGTGCCAGCAGGGGTCTTCAGGGAAACCACTATGGCTACACCTTC. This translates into CASRGLQGNHYGYTF.

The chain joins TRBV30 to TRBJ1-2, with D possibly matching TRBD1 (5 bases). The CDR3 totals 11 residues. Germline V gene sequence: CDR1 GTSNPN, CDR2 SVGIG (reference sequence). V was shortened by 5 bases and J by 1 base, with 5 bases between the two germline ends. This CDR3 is CAWDSNYGYTF. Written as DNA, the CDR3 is TGTGCCTGGGACAGTAACTATGGCTACACCTTC.

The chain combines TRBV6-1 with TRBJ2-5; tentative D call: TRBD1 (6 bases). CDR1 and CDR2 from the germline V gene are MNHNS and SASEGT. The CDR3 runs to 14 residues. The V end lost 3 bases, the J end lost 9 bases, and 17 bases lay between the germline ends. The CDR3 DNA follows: TGTGCCAGCAGTGAGGGGGCAGTAGGATGGGCCCAGTACTTC. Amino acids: CASSEGAVGWAQYF.

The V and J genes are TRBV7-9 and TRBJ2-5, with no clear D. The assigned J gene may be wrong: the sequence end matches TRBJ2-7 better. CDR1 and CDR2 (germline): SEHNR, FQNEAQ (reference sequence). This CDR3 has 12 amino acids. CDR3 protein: CASSISPYEQYF. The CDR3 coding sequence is TGTGCCAGCAGCATCTCTCCCTACGAGCAGTACTTC.

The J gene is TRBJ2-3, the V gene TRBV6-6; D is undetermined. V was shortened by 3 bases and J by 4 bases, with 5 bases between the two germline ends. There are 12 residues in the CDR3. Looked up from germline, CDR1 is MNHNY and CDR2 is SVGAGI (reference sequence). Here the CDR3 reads CASSYSSDTQYF. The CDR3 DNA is TGTGCCAGCAGTTATAGTTCAGATACGCAGTATTTT.

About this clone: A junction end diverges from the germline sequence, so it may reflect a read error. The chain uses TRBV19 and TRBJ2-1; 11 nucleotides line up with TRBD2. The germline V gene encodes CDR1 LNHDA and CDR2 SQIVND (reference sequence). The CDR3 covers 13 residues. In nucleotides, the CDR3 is TGTGCGAGTACCTTAGCGGGGGGGAATGAGCAGTTCTTC. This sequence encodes CASTLAGGNEQFF.

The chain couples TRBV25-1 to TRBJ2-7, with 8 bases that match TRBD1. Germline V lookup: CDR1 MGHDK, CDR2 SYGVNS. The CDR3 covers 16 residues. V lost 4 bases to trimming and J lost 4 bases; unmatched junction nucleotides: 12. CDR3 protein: CASSGNPGQGAYEQYF. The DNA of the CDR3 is TGTGCCAGCAGTGGAAACCCAGGACAGGGAGCGTACGAGCAGTACTTC.

For the CDR3, the DNA is TGTGCCAGTAGTTCCACAAAATACAATGAGCAGTTCTTC. As protein: CASSSTKYNEQFF. The chain uses TRBV19 and TRBJ2-1; no clear D. CDR1 and CDR2 (germline): LNHDA, SQIVND (reference sequence). The CDR3 consists of 13 residues. The germline V and J ends were trimmed by 5 bases and 4 bases, with 9 bases remaining between them. Supplemented by reference TRBV19 and TRBJ2-1, the full variable domain reads DGGITQSPKYLFRKEGQNVTLSCEQNLNHDAMYWYRQDPGQGLRLIYYSQIVNDFQKGDIAEGYSVSREKKESFPLTVTSAQKNPTAFYLCASSSTKYNEQFFGPGTRLTVL.

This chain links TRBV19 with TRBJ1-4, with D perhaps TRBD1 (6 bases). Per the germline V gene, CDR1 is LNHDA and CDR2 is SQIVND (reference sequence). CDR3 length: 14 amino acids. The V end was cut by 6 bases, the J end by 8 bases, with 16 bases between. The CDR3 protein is CASRGTLPREKLFF. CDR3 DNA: TGTGCCAGTAGAGGGACACTCCCTCGGGAAAAACTGTTTTTT.

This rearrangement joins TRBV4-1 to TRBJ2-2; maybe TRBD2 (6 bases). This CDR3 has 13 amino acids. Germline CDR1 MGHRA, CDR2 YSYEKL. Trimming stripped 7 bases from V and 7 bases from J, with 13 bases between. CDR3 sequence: CASTTTEGGELFF. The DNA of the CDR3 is TGCGCCAGCACTACGACGGAGGGCGGGGAGCTGTTTTTT.

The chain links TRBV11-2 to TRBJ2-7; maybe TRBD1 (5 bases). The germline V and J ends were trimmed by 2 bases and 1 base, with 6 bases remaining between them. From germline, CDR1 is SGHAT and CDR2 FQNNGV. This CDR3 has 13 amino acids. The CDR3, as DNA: TGTGCCAGCAGCTTACAGGGTTCCTACGAGCAGTACTTC. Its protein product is CASSLQGSYEQYF.

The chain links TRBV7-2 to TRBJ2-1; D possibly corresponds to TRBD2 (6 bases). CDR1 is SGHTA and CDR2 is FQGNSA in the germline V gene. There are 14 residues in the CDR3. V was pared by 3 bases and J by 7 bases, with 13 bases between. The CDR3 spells CASSLVSRGNEQFF. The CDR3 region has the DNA TGTGCCAGCAGCTTGGTAAGCCGGGGGAATGAGCAGTTCTTC.

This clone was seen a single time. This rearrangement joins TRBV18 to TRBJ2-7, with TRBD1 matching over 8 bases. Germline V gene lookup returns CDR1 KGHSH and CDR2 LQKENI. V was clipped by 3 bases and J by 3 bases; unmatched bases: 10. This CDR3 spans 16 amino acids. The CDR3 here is CASSPPRTGFHYEQYF. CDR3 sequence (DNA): TGTGCCAGCTCACCGCCGCGGACAGGGTTTCACTACGAGCAGTACTTC.

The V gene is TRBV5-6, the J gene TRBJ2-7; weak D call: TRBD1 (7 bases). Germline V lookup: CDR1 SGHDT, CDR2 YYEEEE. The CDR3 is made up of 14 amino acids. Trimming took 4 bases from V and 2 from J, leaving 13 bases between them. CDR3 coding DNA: TGTGCCAGCAGCCCTCAGGGGGGAGCCTACGAGCAGTACTTC. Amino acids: CASSPQGGAYEQYF.

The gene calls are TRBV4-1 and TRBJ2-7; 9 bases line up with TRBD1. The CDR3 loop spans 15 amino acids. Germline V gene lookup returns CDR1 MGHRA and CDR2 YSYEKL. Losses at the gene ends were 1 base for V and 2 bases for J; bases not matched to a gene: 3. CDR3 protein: CASSQANRGPYEQYF. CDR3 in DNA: TGCGCCAGCAGCCAAGCCAACAGGGGGCCCTACGAGCAGTACTTC.

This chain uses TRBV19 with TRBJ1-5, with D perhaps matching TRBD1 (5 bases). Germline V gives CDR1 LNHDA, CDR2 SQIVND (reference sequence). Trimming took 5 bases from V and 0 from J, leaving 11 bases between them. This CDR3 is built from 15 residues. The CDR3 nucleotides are TGTGCCAGTAGTTTCGACAGTTATAGCAATCAGCCCCAGCATTTT. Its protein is CASSFDSYSNQPQHF.

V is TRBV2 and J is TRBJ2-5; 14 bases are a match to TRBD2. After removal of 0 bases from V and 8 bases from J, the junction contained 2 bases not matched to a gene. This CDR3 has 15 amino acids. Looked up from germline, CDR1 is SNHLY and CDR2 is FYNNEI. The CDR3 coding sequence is TGTGCCAGCAGTGAAGCGGGGACTAGCGGGAGAACCCAGTACTTC. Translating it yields CASSEAGTSGRTQYF.

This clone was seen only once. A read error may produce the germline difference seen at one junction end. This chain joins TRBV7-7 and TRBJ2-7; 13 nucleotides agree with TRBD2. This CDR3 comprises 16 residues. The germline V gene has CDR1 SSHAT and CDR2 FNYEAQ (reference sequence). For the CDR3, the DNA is TGTGCTAGCAGCCCCGGGACTAGCGGGGATCCTAGGGAGCAGTACTTC. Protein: CASSPGTSGDPREQYF.

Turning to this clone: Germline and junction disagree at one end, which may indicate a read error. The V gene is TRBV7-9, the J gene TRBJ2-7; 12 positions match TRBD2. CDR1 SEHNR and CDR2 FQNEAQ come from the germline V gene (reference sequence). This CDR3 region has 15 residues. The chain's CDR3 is CSSSFTSGRTYEQYF. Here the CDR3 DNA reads TGTTCCAGCAGCTTCACTAGCGGGAGGACCTACGAGCAGTACTTC.